These T cell receptor beta chains were read from a single sample in a study of Graves' ophthalmopathy and Graves' hyperthyroidism. TCRdb independently ran MiXCR on the multiplex PCR reads; one entry per CDR3 protein. The data show over 650,000 distinct CDR3 sequences, roughly 39% seen once. The sample comprised peripheral blood. The receptors shown here come from an adult man with Graves' ophthalmopathy. Each CDR3 is given with its conserved first and last residue. D genes are given only for firm matches. Only part of the rows carry a size: once, few, many, or a class if the clone is expanded.

V gene: TRBV5-1
clone size: few
D gene: NA
J gene: TRBJ2-7
CDR3 protein: CASSRGDRRNEEQYF
CDR3 DNA: TGCGCCAGCAGCAGAGGGGACCGACGGAATGAGGAGCAGTACTTC

V gene: TRBV18
clone size: few
D gene: NA
J gene: TRBJ1-1
CDR3 protein: CASSPQGRDEAFF
CDR3 DNA: TGTGCCAGCTCACCACAGGGACGCGATGAAGCTTTCTTT

V gene: TRBV9
clone size: many
D gene: NA
J gene: TRBJ2-7
CDR3 protein: CASSVAQGSYEQYF
CDR3 DNA: TGTGCCAGCAGCGTAGCGCAGGGCTCCTACGAGCAGTACTTC

V gene: TRBV10-3
clone size: NA
D gene: NA
J gene: TRBJ2-7
CDR3 protein: CAISETDRSYEQYF
CDR3 DNA: TGTGCCATCAGTGAGACTGACCGCTCCTACGAGCAGTACTTC

V gene: TRBV19
clone size: few
D gene: NA
J gene: TRBJ1-6
CDR3 protein: CASSPDQSSYNSPLHF
CDR3 DNA: TGTGCCAGTAGCCCAGACCAGAGCTCCTATAATTCACCCCTCCACTTT

V gene: TRBV29-1
clone size: NA
D gene: NA
J gene: TRBJ1-2
CDR3 protein: CSVGRTENYGYTF
CDR3 DNA: TGCAGCGTTGGGCGGACAGAAAACTATGGCTACACCTTC

V gene: TRBV29-1
clone size: many
D gene: NA
J gene: TRBJ1-1
CDR3 protein: CSVVEVMNTEAFF
CDR3 DNA: TGCAGCGTTGTCGAGGTCATGAACACTGAAGCTTTCTTT

V gene: TRBV24-1
clone size: NA
D gene: NA
J gene: TRBJ2-1
CDR3 protein: CATSWTEDNEQFF
CDR3 DNA: TGTGCCACCAGTTGGACAGAGGACAATGAGCAGTTCTTC

V gene: TRBV19
clone size: many
D gene: NA
J gene: TRBJ1-2
CDR3 protein: CASSIKASYGYTF
CDR3 DNA: TGTGCCAGTAGTATCAAGGCAAGCTATGGCTACACCTTC

V gene: TRBV24-1
clone size: NA
D gene: TRBD1
J gene: TRBJ2-5
CDR3 protein: CATSGRTGGKTQYF
CDR3 DNA: TGTGCCACCAGTGGACGGACAGGGGGCAAGACCCAGTACTTC

V gene: TRBV24-1
clone size: NA
D gene: TRBD1
J gene: TRBJ2-6
CDR3 protein: CASRTRDRDTGANVLTF
CDR3 DNA: TGTGCCAGCAGAACCCGGGACAGGGATACCGGGGCCAACGTCCTGACTTTC

V gene: TRBV29-1
clone size: many
D gene: NA
J gene: TRBJ2-7
CDR3 protein: CSVASGTAFHEQYF
CDR3 DNA: TGCAGCGTTGCCTCCGGGACCGCCTTTCACGAGCAGTACTTC

V gene: TRBV7-9
clone size: many
D gene: NA
J gene: TRBJ1-5
CDR3 protein: CASSLGGVQPQHF
CDR3 DNA: TGTGCCAGCAGCTTAGGAGGTGTTCAGCCCCAGCATTTT

V gene: TRBV7-8
clone size: many
D gene: NA
J gene: TRBJ2-7
CDR3 protein: CASIKTPDSYEQYF
CDR3 DNA: TGTGCCAGCATCAAAACCCCGGACTCTTACGAGCAGTACTTC

V gene: TRBV4-3
clone size: NA
D gene: TRBD1
J gene: TRBJ2-7
CDR3 protein: CASRQGAAEQYF
CDR3 DNA: TGCGCCAGTCGACAGGGGGCGGCCGAGCAGTACTTC

V gene: TRBV10-3
clone size: NA
D gene: TRBD2
J gene: TRBJ2-1
CDR3 protein: CAISDLAGGGDTQFF
CDR3 DNA: TGTGCCATCAGTGATCTAGCGGGAGGAGGTGATACGCAGTTCTTC

V gene: TRBV6-5
clone size: many
D gene: NA
J gene: TRBJ1-6
CDR3 protein: CASGQGFSPLHF
CDR3 DNA: TGTGCCAGCGGCCAGGGGTTTTCACCCCTCCACTTT

V gene: TRBV7-9
clone size: NA
D gene: NA
J gene: TRBJ1-2
CDR3 protein: CASRQEGMNYGYTF
CDR3 DNA: TGTGCCAGCAGACAGGAGGGGATGAACTATGGCTACACCTTC

V gene: TRBV19
clone size: many
D gene: NA
J gene: TRBJ1-1
CDR3 protein: CASSMELAGNEAFF
CDR3 DNA: TGTGCCAGTAGTATGGAGTTGGCAGGCAATGAAGCTTTCTTT

V gene: TRBV6-5
clone size: few
D gene: NA
J gene: TRBJ2-7
CDR3 protein: CASSRLGSSLEQYF
CDR3 DNA: TGTGCCAGCAGTCGCTTGGGGAGTTCCCTCGAGCAGTACTTC

V gene: TRBV29-1
clone size: many
D gene: TRBD1
J gene: TRBJ1-1
CDR3 protein: CSVDRARTEAFF
CDR3 DNA: TGCAGCGTGGACAGGGCGCGGACTGAAGCTTTCTTT

V gene: TRBV20-1
clone size: many
D gene: TRBD1
J gene: TRBJ1-3
CDR3 protein: CSATGTGGAGNTIYF
CDR3 DNA: TGCAGTGCTACCGGGACAGGGGGCGCTGGAAACACCATATATTTT

V gene: TRBV19
clone size: NA
D gene: TRBD1
J gene: TRBJ1-2
CDR3 protein: CASSPPGTGGGYTF
CDR3 DNA: TGTGCCAGCTCACCACCAGGGACAGGCGGCGGCTACACCTTC

V gene: TRBV29-1
clone size: many
D gene: NA
J gene: TRBJ2-5
CDR3 protein: CTPRGGETQYF
CDR3 DNA: TGCACCCCTCGGGGAGGAGAGACCCAGTACTTC

V gene: TRBV20-1
clone size: many
D gene: NA
J gene: TRBJ2-5
CDR3 protein: CSAREARGGETQYF
CDR3 DNA: TGCAGTGCTAGAGAGGCCAGGGGGGGAGAGACCCAGTACTTC

V gene: TRBV7-6
clone size: NA
D gene: NA
J gene: TRBJ1-4
CDR3 protein: CASSDRDKREKLFF
CDR3 DNA: TGCGCCAGCAGCGACCGGGACAAGAGGGAAAAACTGTTTTTT

V gene: TRBV19
clone size: many
D gene: TRBD1
J gene: TRBJ1-6
CDR3 protein: CASSTSAGQGNSPLHF
CDR3 DNA: TGTGCCAGTAGTACCTCAGCTGGACAGGGGAATTCACCCCTCCACTTT

V gene: TRBV7-9
clone size: many
D gene: TRBD1
J gene: TRBJ1-1
CDR3 protein: CASSRQGTEAFF
CDR3 DNA: TGTGCCAGCAGCCGACAGGGTACTGAAGCTTTCTTT

V gene: TRBV7-3
clone size: once
D gene: NA
J gene: TRBJ1-1
CDR3 protein: CASNLGGRVNTEAFF
CDR3 DNA: TGTGCCAGCAACTTAGGTGGCAGGGTGAACACTGAAGCCTTCTTT

V gene: TRBV19
clone size: NA
D gene: NA
J gene: TRBJ1-1
CDR3 protein: CASSISKGGNTEAFF
CDR3 DNA: TGTGCCAGTAGTATATCGAAAGGGGGGAACACTGAAGCTTTCTTT

V gene: TRBV29-1
clone size: NA
D gene: NA
J gene: TRBJ1-5
CDR3 protein: CSVDQGRNQPQHF
CDR3 DNA: TGCAGCGTTGACCAGGGGAGGAATCAGCCCCAGCATTTT

V gene: TRBV7-8
clone size: NA
D gene: NA
J gene: TRBJ1-2
CDR3 protein: CASSTGLGPIYGYTF
CDR3 DNA: TGTGCCAGCAGCACAGGGCTGGGCCCGATCTATGGCTACACCTTC

V gene: TRBV24-1
clone size: NA
D gene: NA
J gene: TRBJ1-4
CDR3 protein: CAASPDGATNEKLFF
CDR3 DNA: TGTGCCGCGAGCCCGGACGGTGCAACTAATGAAAAACTGTTTTTT

V gene: TRBV10-3
clone size: NA
D gene: NA
J gene: TRBJ1-6
CDR3 protein: CAISTAGASPLHF
CDR3 DNA: TGTGCCATCAGTACCGCAGGGGCTTCACCCCTCCACTTT

V gene: TRBV19
clone size: many
D gene: NA
J gene: TRBJ1-2
CDR3 protein: CASSMRVGQNYGYTF
CDR3 DNA: TGTGCCAGTAGTATGAGGGTGGGGCAGAACTATGGCTACACCTTC

V gene: TRBV15
clone size: NA
D gene: NA
J gene: TRBJ1-5
CDR3 protein: CATSREQGRISNQPQHF
CDR3 DNA: TGTGCCACCAGCAGAGAACAGGGCCGGATTAGCAATCAGCCCCAGCATTTT

V gene: TRBV24-1
clone size: many
D gene: TRBD1
J gene: TRBJ2-5
CDR3 protein: CATSTHRGETQYF
CDR3 DNA: TGTGCCACCAGTACCCACAGGGGAGAGACCCAGTACTTC